These 8 T cell receptor beta chains were sequenced from one sample in a study of T cell responses to AZD1222 COVID-19 vaccine. Measured with immunoSEQ multiplex PCR; TCRdb has only the in-frame clones, and not every one. The data hold some 130,000 clones, with about 87% observed a single time. The sample was peripheral blood, taken on day 0 of AZD1222 vaccination. These receptors all stem from an adult in good health.

The genes are TRBV11-3 and TRBJ1-1; D gene unclear. V gave up 0 bases and J gave up 1 base, with 3 bases separating them. The CDR3 covers 13 residues. Germline V gene data show CDR1 as SGHNT and CDR2 as YENEEA. The CDR3 region is CASSLETNTEAFF. Here the CDR3 DNA reads TGTGCCAGCAGCTTAGAAACGAACACTGAAGCTTTCTTT.

The rearrangement joins TRBV7-3 to TRBJ2-3; TRBD2 might be the D (6 bases). The V and J ends lost 5 bases and 4 bases respectively, with 10 bases between them. This CDR3 region has 13 residues. Germline V CDR1 and CDR2: SGHTA, FQGTGA. The CDR3 DNA follows: TGTGCCAGCAGCCCCGGGGGAGCAGATACGCAGTATTTT. Its protein is CASSPGGADTQYF.

The V and J genes are TRBV6-6 and TRBJ1-3; the D gene is possibly TRBD1 (5 bases). The CDR3 consists of 15 residues. The germline CDR1 and CDR2 sequences are MNHNY and SVGAGI (reference sequence). The V end was cut by 5 bases, the J end by 3 bases, with 14 bases between. The CDR3: CASSPRDRVGNTIYF. The CDR3, as DNA: TGTGCCAGCAGTCCCAGGGACCGCGTTGGAAACACCATATATTTT.

The chain couples TRBV28 to TRBJ1-5, with D perhaps TRBD1 (6 bases). This CDR3 comprises 17 residues. Germline CDR1 and CDR2: MDHEN and SYDVKM. The V and J ends lost 5 bases and 2 bases respectively, with 19 bases between them. The CDR3 DNA follows: TGTGCCAGCAGTACCTTCGGTACAGGGAGGGGCAATCAGCCCCAGCATTTT. It is translated as CASSTFGTGRGNQPQHF.

The CDR3 sequence: CASSYRDYNSPLHF. For the CDR3, the DNA is TGTGCCAGCAGCTACAGGGATTATAATTCACCCCTCCACTTT. The gene calls are TRBV13 and TRBJ1-6; maybe TRBD1 (6 bases). V lost 4 bases and J 4 bases, leaving 8 bases between the germline ends. Germline assignment: CDR1 PRHDT and CDR2 FYEKMQ (reference sequence). CDR3 length: 14 amino acids.

This chain connects TRBV5-4 to TRBJ1-1; D possibly corresponds to TRBD1 (5 bases). The CDR3 consists of 14 residues. Germline V lookup: CDR1 SGHNT, CDR2 YYREEE (reference sequence). Trimming took 2 bases from V and 5 from J, leaving 13 bases between them. In DNA, the CDR3 is TGTGCCAGCAGCTTACCGGGGAGGGGAACTGAAGCTTTCTTT. Translating it yields CASSLPGRGTEAFF.

The CDR3, as DNA: TGTGCCAGCAGCTTACCCGGGACAGGGAGCGAAAAACTGTTTTTT. This gives the protein CASSLPGTGSEKLFF. The rearrangement uses TRBV7-9 and TRBJ1-4, with TRBD1 identical over 9 bases. Trimming at V came to 2 bases and at J to 8 bases, leaving 6 bases not matched to a gene. The germline V gene has CDR1 SEHNR and CDR2 FQNEAQ (reference sequence). This CDR3 is 15 amino acids long.

The chain carries TRBV19 and TRBJ1-5, with 7 bases fitting TRBD1. This CDR3 contains 15 residues. With 6 bases clipped from V and 3 bases from J, the junction kept 8 bases outside the gene matches. Germline V gives CDR1 LNHDA, CDR2 SQIVND (reference sequence). CDR3 DNA: TGTGCCAGTAGCCCTGGACAGGACTTCAATCAGCCCCAGCATTTT. Amino acid sequence: CASSPGQDFNQPQHF.